Below, 6 T cell receptor beta chains from the same sample are listed, as sequenced in a study of T cells expressing NK-cell markers. Reprocessing the 5' RACE reads, TCRdb reports a single entry for every CDR3 protein and omits DNA. The sample's table shows some 440,000 distinct CDR3 sequences. The sample comprised blood T cells: a sorted CD56 or NKG2C T cell subset, CD4+ or CD8+ T cells, or bulk PBMC T cells (not recorded which). The receptor source for this set is a woman between 45 and 65 years old in good health.

This chain uses TRBV6-4 with TRBJ1-6. The germline V gene encodes CDR1 MRHNA and CDR2 SNTAGT. The CDR3 extends over 13 amino acids. The CDR3: CASSEARDSPLHF.

The V call is TRBV20-1, the J call TRBJ2-7; the TCRdb call, TRBD2, lacks DNA for checking. Germline CDR1 DFQATT, CDR2 SNEGSKA (reference sequence). The CDR3 consists of 15 residues. This CDR3 is CSARVRAGGPYEQYF.

The rearrangement uses TRBV7-9 and TRBJ2-3; with no DNA, the TCRdb D assignment of TRBD1 cannot be verified. From germline, CDR1 is SEHNR and CDR2 FQNEAQ (reference sequence). CDR3 length: 16 residues. CDR3 region: CASSLKGDSSTDTQYF.

The V gene is TRBV20-1, the J gene TRBJ2-1; lacking DNA, the TRBD2 call made by TCRdb goes unchecked. This CDR3 is 14 amino acids long. Germline-derived CDR1 and CDR2 are DFQATT and SNEGSKA (reference sequence). The CDR3 sequence is CSARRTSGSGEQFF.

J is TRBJ2-3 and V is TRBV5-1. The CDR3 consists of 14 residues. CDR1 is SGHRS, CDR2 YFSETQ, per germline. CDR3 loop: CASSLDQVVDTQYF. The whole variable domain, remainder taken from reference TRBV5-1 and TRBJ2-3, is KAGVTQTPRYLIKTRGQQVTLSCSPISGHRSVSWYQQTPGQGLQFLFEYFSETQRNKGNFPGRFSGRQFSNSRSEMNVSTLELGDSALYLCASSLDQVVDTQYFGPGTRLTVL.

The chain combines TRBV29-1 with TRBJ1-6. The CDR3 contains 13 residues. The germline CDR1 and CDR2 sequences are SQVTM and ANQGSEA. This chain's CDR3 is CSVRSSYNSPLHF.